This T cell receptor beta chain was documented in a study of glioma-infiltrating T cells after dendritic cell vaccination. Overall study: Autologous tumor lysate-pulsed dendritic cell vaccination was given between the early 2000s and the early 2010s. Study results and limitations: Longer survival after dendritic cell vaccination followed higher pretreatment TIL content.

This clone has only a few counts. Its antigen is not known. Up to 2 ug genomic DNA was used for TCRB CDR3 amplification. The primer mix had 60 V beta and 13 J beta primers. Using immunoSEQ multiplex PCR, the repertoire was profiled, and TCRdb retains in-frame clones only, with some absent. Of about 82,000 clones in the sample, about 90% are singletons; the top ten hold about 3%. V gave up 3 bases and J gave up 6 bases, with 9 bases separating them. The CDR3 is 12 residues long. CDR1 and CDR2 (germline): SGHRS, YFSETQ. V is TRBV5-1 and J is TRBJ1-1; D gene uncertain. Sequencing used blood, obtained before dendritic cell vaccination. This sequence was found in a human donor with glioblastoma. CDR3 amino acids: CASSSPGAEAFF. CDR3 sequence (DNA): TGCGCCAGCAGCTCGCCGGGAGCTGAAGCTTTCTTT.